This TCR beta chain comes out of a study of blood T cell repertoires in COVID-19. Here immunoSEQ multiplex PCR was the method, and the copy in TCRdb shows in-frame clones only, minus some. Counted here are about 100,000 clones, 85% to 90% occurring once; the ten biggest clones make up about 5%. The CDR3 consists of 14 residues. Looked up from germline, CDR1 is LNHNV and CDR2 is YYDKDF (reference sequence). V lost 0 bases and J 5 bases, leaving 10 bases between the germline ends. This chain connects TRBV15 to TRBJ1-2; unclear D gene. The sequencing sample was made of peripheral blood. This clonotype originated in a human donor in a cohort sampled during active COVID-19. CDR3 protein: CATSRERGGYGYTF. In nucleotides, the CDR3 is TGTGCCACCAGCAGAGAGAGAGGAGGGTATGGCTACACCTTC.